Shown below are 29 T cell receptor beta chains from a single sample sequenced in a study of blood T cell repertoires in COVID-19. Measured with immunoSEQ multiplex PCR; TCRdb has only the in-frame clones, and not every one. The data contain about 260,000 clones, around 87% of them singletons. Sequencing used peripheral blood. These TCRs come from a woman aged 50 to 60 with acute or convalescent COVID-19.

This chain connects TRBV19 to TRBJ2-3; 7 positions agree with TRBD1. The CDR3 is 15 residues long. Looked up from germline, CDR1 is LNHDA and CDR2 is SQIVND (reference sequence). Trimming at V came to 4 bases and at J to 0 bases, leaving 4 bases not matched to a gene. DNA of the CDR3: TGTGCCAGTAGTAACCGGGACAGTAGCACAGATACGCAGTATTTT. Translation: CASSNRDSSTDTQYF. Complete variable domain (other parts from reference TRBV19 and TRBJ2-3): DGGITQSPKYLFRKEGQNVTLSCEQNLNHDAMYWYRQDPGQGLRLIYYSQIVNDFQKGDIAEGYSVSREKKESFPLTVTSAQKNPTAFYLCASSNRDSSTDTQYFGPGTRLTVL.

This CDR3 reads CASKRGTGTYEQYF. The DNA for the CDR3 is TGTGCCAGCAAAAGAGGGACAGGGACCTACGAGCAGTACTTC. The chain employs TRBV5-8 and TRBJ2-7; 9 bases match TRBD1. The germline CDR1 and CDR2 sequences are SGHTS and YDEGEE. With 6 bases clipped from V and 2 bases from J, the junction kept 6 bases outside the gene matches. The CDR3 runs 14 residues.

CDR3 nucleotides: TGTGCCAGCGGAACAGGGACTAATTCACCCCTCCACTTT. Translated, it gives CASGTGTNSPLHF. This sequence joins TRBV9 and TRBJ1-6, with a weak D call TRBD1 (6 bases). The germline V gene has CDR1 SGDLS and CDR2 YYNGEE. This CDR3 has 13 amino acids. The V and J ends lost 7 bases and 6 bases respectively, with 11 bases between them.

The chain recombines TRBV7-2 with TRBJ2-7; 9 bases are shared with TRBD1. From germline, CDR1 is SGHTA and CDR2 FQGNSA. V lost 5 bases, J lost 2 bases, and 7 bases stayed unmatched. CDR3 size: 15 residues. The CDR3: CASSITGGRTYEQYF. CDR3 sequence (DNA): TGTGCCAGCAGCATCACAGGGGGCAGGACCTACGAGCAGTACTTC.

The chain recombines TRBV7-2 with TRBJ2-5, with unresolved D. The germline V gene has CDR1 SGHTA and CDR2 FQGNSA. The V end lost 5 bases, the J end lost 1 base, and 8 bases lay between the germline ends. CDR3 length: 13 amino acids. The CDR3 loop is CASSLEIQETQYF. The CDR3 region has the DNA TGTGCCAGCAGCCTGGAGATCCAAGAGACCCAGTACTTC.

V gene TRBV7-8 combines with J gene TRBJ2-3, with D perhaps matching TRBD1 (5 bases). CDR1 and CDR2 (germline): SGHVS, FQNEAQ. Trimming pared 5 bases from V and 4 bases from J, leaving 19 bases between. This CDR3 is 16 amino acids long. CDR3 in DNA: TGTGCCAGCAGCACAGGCCGAAGGTCAGCCCCAGATACGCAGTATTTT. Translated, it gives CASSTGRRSAPDTQYF.

The gene calls are TRBV11-2 and TRBJ2-7; D gene uncertain. This CDR3 region has 12 residues. Germline V gives CDR1 SGHAT, CDR2 FQNNGV. V was pared by 5 bases and J by 0 bases, with 5 bases between. The DNA of the CDR3 is TGTGCCAGCAGCCGCTACTCCTACGAGCAGTACTTC. Protein: CASSRYSYEQYF. The full variable domain, with the rest looked up from reference TRBV11-2 and TRBJ2-7, is EAGVAQSPRYKIIEKRQSVAFWCNPISGHATLYWYQQILGQGPKLLIQFQNNGVVDDSQLPKDRFSAERLKGVDSTLKIQPAKLEDSAVYLCASSRYSYEQYFGPGTRLTVT.

V is TRBV7-3 and J is TRBJ2-5, with D hard to call. Looked up from germline, CDR1 is SGHTA and CDR2 is FQGTGA. The CDR3 has 13 residues. V dropped 1 base and J dropped 4 bases, with 7 bases sitting between them. CDR3 in DNA: TGTGCCAGCAGCTTAAACCTAAGAGAGACCCAGTACTTC. This sequence encodes CASSLNLRETQYF.

For this clone: The same CDR3 arises from other DNA sequences in this sample as well. The J gene is TRBJ2-7, the V gene TRBV28; D remains unclear. V gave up 5 bases and J gave up 4 bases, with 9 bases separating them. The CDR3 contains 12 residues. Germline assignment: CDR1 MDHEN and CDR2 SYDVKM. The chain's CDR3 is CASSPPQYEQYF. In DNA, the CDR3 is TGTGCCAGCAGTCCTCCACAATACGAGCAGTACTTC.

The chain has TRBV11-2 and TRBJ1-3; D unresolved. Between the trimmed V and J ends, which lost 5 bases and 0 bases, there was a span of 8 bases. CDR1 and CDR2 (germline): SGHAT, FQNNGV. This CDR3 has 14 residues. DNA of the CDR3: TGTGCCAGCAGCCCGGGGAGCTCTGGAAACACCATATATTTT. It yields the protein CASSPGSSGNTIYF.

This chain joins TRBV18 and TRBJ1-4; 10 nucleotides align to TRBD1. The CDR3 runs 13 residues. CDR1 KGHSH and CDR2 LQKENI come from the germline V gene. Unmatched junction bases numbered 1, after V lost 5 bases and J lost 7 bases. Written as DNA, the CDR3 is TGTGCCAGCTCAAGGACAGGGGGTGAAAAACTGTTTTTT. Its protein is CASSRTGGEKLFF.

The V call is TRBV7-9, the J call TRBJ2-2; D unclear. CDR1 is SEHNR and CDR2 is FQNEAQ in the germline V gene (reference sequence). The CDR3 extends over 16 amino acids. V was cut by 0 bases and J by 0 bases, with 8 bases left in between. Here the CDR3 reads CASSLALGTNTGELFF. The CDR3 coding sequence is TGTGCCAGCAGCTTAGCGCTTGGCACGAACACCGGGGAGCTGTTTTTT.

The V call is TRBV2, the J call TRBJ1-2; no definite D call. The CDR3 is 14 residues long. From germline, CDR1 is SNHLY and CDR2 FYNNEI. The V end lost 6 bases, the J end lost 4 bases, and 15 bases lay between the germline ends. CDR3 region: CASRAGVGGYGYTF. The CDR3 DNA sequence: TGTGCCAGCAGGGCCGGGGTAGGCGGCTATGGCTACACCTTC.

This chain connects TRBV9 to TRBJ1-1, with D possibly being TRBD1 (5 bases). V was trimmed by 4 bases and J by 1 base, leaving 8 bases between them. This CDR3 spans 13 amino acids. Germline CDR1 SGDLS, CDR2 YYNGEE. CDR3 sequence reads: CASSLQGNTEAFF. The CDR3 coding sequence is TGTGCCAGCAGCCTGCAGGGGAACACTGAAGCTTTCTTT.

The chain recombines TRBV10-3 with TRBJ2-3, with 10 positions matching TRBD2. The CDR3 contains 16 residues. Germline V lookup: CDR1 ENHRY, CDR2 SYGVKD. J gave up 5 bases and V 4 bases, and 9 bases lay outside the gene matches. CDR3 bases: TGTGCCATCAGTGGAAGTAGCGGGAGGCAAGGAGATACGCAGTATTTT. Translating it yields CAISGSSGRQGDTQYF.

The chain has TRBV28 and TRBJ1-2; 7 bases match TRBD1. Germline V gives CDR1 MDHEN, CDR2 SYDVKM. Trimming at V came to 2 bases and at J to 1 base, leaving 7 bases not matched to a gene. The CDR3 runs 16 residues. CDR3 in amino acids: CASSLLAGGINYGYTF. The CDR3 bases are TGTGCCAGCAGTTTACTGGCAGGGGGGATTAACTATGGCTACACCTTC.

This clone was observed once. The chain carries TRBV7-8 and TRBJ1-3; D possibly corresponds to TRBD1 (6 bases). CDR1 SGHVS and CDR2 FQNEAQ come from the germline V gene. The V gene lost 5 bases and the J gene lost 3 bases, with 17 bases spanning the gap. This CDR3 is built from 16 residues. CDR3 protein: CASSVTTDSFGNTIYF. CDR3 DNA sequence: TGTGCCAGCAGCGTTACAACGGACAGTTTTGGAAACACCATATATTTT.

This chain joins TRBV7-2 and TRBJ1-2, with a tentative D call TRBD1 (6 bases). Germline V CDR1 and CDR2: SGHTA, FQGNSA. V lost 7 bases to trimming and J lost 3 bases, with 15 bases between them. The CDR3 loop spans 14 amino acids. CDR3 DNA sequence: TGTGCCAGCAACCAAAAGACAGGTTACTATGGCTACACCTTC. It encodes CASNQKTGYYGYTF.

J is TRBJ1-2 and V is TRBV29-1, with D possibly TRBD1 on 6 matching bases. Germline V gene data show CDR1 as SQVTM and CDR2 as ANQGSEA. With 5 bases removed from V and 1 base from J, the gap between germline ends came to 11 bases. This CDR3 spans 13 amino acids. The CDR3: CSVLQGGNYGYTF. CDR3 DNA: TGCAGCGTTTTACAGGGTGGTAACTATGGCTACACCTTC.

This clone was observed once. This sequence joins TRBV20-1 and TRBJ2-7; D remains unclear. The CDR3 is made up of 11 amino acids. Germline CDR1 is DFQATT and CDR2 is SNEGSKA (reference sequence). V gave up 0 bases and J gave up 4 bases, with 4 bases separating them. The CDR3 here is CSARDEYEQYF. For the CDR3, the DNA is TGCAGTGCTAGAGATGAGTACGAGCAGTACTTC.

This chain joins TRBV10-3 and TRBJ2-5; D gene ambiguous. V was clipped by 2 bases and J by 0 bases, with 16 bases between them. The CDR3 is made up of 17 amino acids. CDR1 and CDR2 (germline): ENHRY, SYGVKD. This chain's CDR3 is CAISEGRLSTYQETQYF. In DNA, the CDR3 is TGTGCCATCAGTGAGGGGCGCCTATCCACGTACCAAGAGACCCAGTACTTC.

This rearrangement joins TRBV7-9 to TRBJ2-7, with TRBD1 matching 8 bases. Per germline, CDR1 SEHNR and CDR2 FQNEAQ (reference sequence). J was trimmed by 0 bases and V by 3 bases; bases with no gene match: 1. The CDR3 runs to 14 residues. CDR3 in amino acids: CASSFTGGSYEQYF. DNA of the CDR3: TGTGCCAGCAGCTTCACAGGGGGCTCCTACGAGCAGTACTTC.

This chain joins TRBV7-8 and TRBJ2-5, with 7 bases identical to TRBD2. The V and J ends lost 3 bases and 5 bases, in that order; junction bases with no gene match: 12. The germline V gene has CDR1 SGHVS and CDR2 FQNEAQ. The CDR3 totals 16 residues. The CDR3 loop reads CASSFGGRGSGETQYF. The DNA for the CDR3 is TGTGCCAGCAGCTTTGGCGGCCGCGGGAGCGGGGAGACCCAGTACTTC. Filled out from reference TRBV7-8 and TRBJ2-5, the complete variable domain reads GAGVSQSPRYKVAKRGQDVALRCDPISGHVSLFWYQQALGQGPEFLTYFQNEAQLDKSGLPSDRFFAERPEGSVSTLKIQRTQQEDSAVYLCASSFGGRGSGETQYFGPGTRLLVL.

The chain combines TRBV2 with TRBJ2-1; 9 bases match TRBD2. Germline CDR1 is SNHLY and CDR2 is FYNNEI. The CDR3 spans 16 residues. V trimming: 6 bases; J trimming: 6 bases; junction bases outside the gene matches: 12. CDR3 loop: CASRESGRSYFNEQFF. The CDR3 region has the DNA TGTGCCAGCAGGGAAAGCGGGAGGTCCTATTTCAATGAGCAGTTCTTC.

The rearrangement uses TRBV5-1 and TRBJ2-7; a weak D match, TRBD1 (5 bases). V lost 4 bases to trimming and J lost 2 bases, with 10 bases between them. This CDR3 contains 13 residues. Germline assignment: CDR1 SGHRS and CDR2 YFSETQ. The CDR3 sequence is CASSQGSTYEQYF. In DNA, the CDR3 is TGCGCCAGCAGCCAGGGATCGACCTACGAGCAGTACTTC.

This clone was seen only a few times. This CDR3 is CASSRQGTGYEQYF. DNA for the CDR3: TGTGCCAGCAGCCGCCAGGGTACAGGCTACGAGCAGTACTTC. The chain combines TRBV4-2 with TRBJ2-7; D possibly corresponds to TRBD1 (5 bases). The CDR3 runs 14 residues. The V gene lost 4 bases and the J gene lost 3 bases, with 13 bases spanning the gap. The germline gives CDR1 LGHNA, CDR2 YNFKEQ.

The chain joins TRBV5-1 to TRBJ1-3; D gene ambiguous. This CDR3 is 18 amino acids long. V lost 4 bases, J lost 0 bases, and 20 bases lay in between. Looked up from germline, CDR1 is SGHRS and CDR2 is YFSETQ. The CDR3 region has the DNA TGCGCCAGCAGCCAACCGGTAGAGATCCAGGTCTCTGGAAACACCATATATTTT. Translated, it gives CASSQPVEIQVSGNTIYF.

The chain joins TRBV10-3 to TRBJ1-2; 8 bases map to TRBD1. CDR3 length: 14 amino acids. Per germline, CDR1 ENHRY and CDR2 SYGVKD. V shed 4 bases, J shed 3 bases, and the junction held 4 bases outside the gene matches. CDR3 sequence reads: CAISGTDRDYGYTF. In nucleotides, the CDR3 is TGTGCCATCAGTGGAACGGACAGGGACTATGGCTACACCTTC.

This rearrangement joins TRBV6-5 to TRBJ2-7, with D tentatively TRBD2 (5 bases). Germline assignment: CDR1 MNHEY and CDR2 SVGAGI. V lost 2 bases and J 7 bases, leaving 12 bases between the germline ends. This CDR3 has 13 residues. The CDR3 coding sequence is TGTGCCAGCAGTTACCGGGGTTTGGGGGAGCAGTACTTC. This gives the protein CASSYRGLGEQYF.